The entry that follows covers one T cell receptor beta chain sequence. This record belongs to a study of blood T cell repertoires in COVID-19. Study information: Some COVID-19 samples were acute and others convalescent; all came from the United States, Italy and Spain. From T cells, B-cell-depleted T cells, or PBMCs came the material, which was cDNA or gDNA.

In germline, CDR1 is SEHNR, CDR2 FQNEAQ (reference sequence). V was trimmed by 1 base and J by 2 bases, leaving 6 bases between them. This CDR3 is 13 amino acids long. Study processing details: The authors estimated nucleated cell counts from reference gene primer amplification. Repertoires were generated with immunoSEQ multiplex PCR, while TCRdb's copy carries only in-frame clones and drops some. From that table come the V and J calls and clone size; the DNA was used to work out D and trimming. The table shows roughly 260,000 clones, with around 82% occurring only once. This sequence originates from a woman of 80 years or more with active or convalescent COVID-19. The rearrangement joins TRBV7-9 to TRBJ2-7; D gene ambiguous. What was sequenced was peripheral blood. The CDR3 bases are TGTGCCAGCAGCTTAGATGCGACCTACGAGCAGTACTTC. Amino acid sequence: CASSLDATYEQYF.